This T cell receptor beta chain was identified in a study of blood T cell repertoires in COVID-19. Those enrolled, adults aged about 18 to 95 years, came from roughly 23 US areas. Donors were grouped by their self-reported clinical history. CDR1 is MNHEY, CDR2 SMNVEV, per germline (reference sequence). Trimming cost V 2 bases and J 0 bases, with 14 bases left between them. This CDR3 is built from 17 residues. Source study methods: Estimates of nucleated cell counts were drawn from the amplification of reference gene primers. Clones were read by immunoSEQ multiplex PCR, and TCRdb kept only the in-frame ones, dropping some. From that table come the V and J calls and clone size; the DNA was used to work out D and trimming. The sample carries hundreds of thousands of clones, about nine tenths recorded once.

This chain links TRBV27 with TRBJ2-1, with D tentatively TRBD2 (5 bases). The sequence was obtained from a man aged 55 to 70 who had recovered from COVID-19. The material sequenced was PBMCs or T cells enriched from blood (not recorded which). Written as DNA, the CDR3 is TGTGCCAGCAGTTTAACGCGGGTACCAAGCTCCTACAATGAGCAGTTCTTC. Its translation: CASSLTRVPSSYNEQFF.